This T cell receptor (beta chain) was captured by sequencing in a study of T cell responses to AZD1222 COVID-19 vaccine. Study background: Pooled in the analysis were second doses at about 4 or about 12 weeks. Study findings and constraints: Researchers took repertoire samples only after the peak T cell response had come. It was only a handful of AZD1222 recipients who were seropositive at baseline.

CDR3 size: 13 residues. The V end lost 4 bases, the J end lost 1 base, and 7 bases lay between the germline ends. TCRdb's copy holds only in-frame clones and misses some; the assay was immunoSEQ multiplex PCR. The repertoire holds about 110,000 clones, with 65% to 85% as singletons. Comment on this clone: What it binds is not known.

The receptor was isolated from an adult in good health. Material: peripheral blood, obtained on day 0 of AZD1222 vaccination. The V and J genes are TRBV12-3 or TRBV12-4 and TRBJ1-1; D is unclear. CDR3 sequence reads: CASSSTENTEAFF. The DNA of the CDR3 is TGTGCCAGCAGTTCTACAGAGAACACTGAAGCTTTCTTT.